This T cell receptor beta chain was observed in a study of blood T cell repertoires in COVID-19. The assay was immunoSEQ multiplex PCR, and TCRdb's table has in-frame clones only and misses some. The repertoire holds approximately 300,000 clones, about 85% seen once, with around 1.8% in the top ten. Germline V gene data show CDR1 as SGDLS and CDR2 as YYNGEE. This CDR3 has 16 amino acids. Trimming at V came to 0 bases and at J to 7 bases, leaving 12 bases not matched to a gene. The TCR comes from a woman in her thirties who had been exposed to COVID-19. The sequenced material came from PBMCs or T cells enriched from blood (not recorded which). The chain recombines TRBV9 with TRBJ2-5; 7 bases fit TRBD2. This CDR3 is CASSVGDGGTPRTQYF. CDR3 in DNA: TGTGCCAGCAGCGTAGGTGACGGGGGGACTCCGAGGACCCAGTACTTC.